This TCR beta chain is from a study of beta chain features in type 1 diabetes. Study-level results: TCRB CDR3 length was moderately but significantly reduced in all four CD4+ subsets of Type 1 diabetes patients. In type 1 diabetes patients, VDJ junctions had fewer insertions; deletions at these junctions were more frequent. Whether TCRB rearrangement is influenced by HLA type went unresolved here.

The investigators reverse transcribed all of the isolated RNA, so they sequenced expressed TCRB transcripts. The repertoire was sequenced with immunoSEQ multiplex PCR; TCRdb's copy has only in-frame clones and lacks some. Of some 170,000 clones detected, roughly 65% appear once; the ten largest clones hold approximately 0.09%. In its sample, this clone was seen a few times. The target antigen is unknown. This CDR3 has 13 amino acids. V was trimmed by 4 bases and J by 0 bases, leaving 5 bases between them. Per germline, CDR1 SEHNR and CDR2 FQNEAQ (reference sequence). The sequence was collected from a man aged 25 to 45 with type 1 diabetes. Specimen: naive CD4+ T cells from blood. The chain has TRBV7-9 and TRBJ2-3; the D is unclear. The CDR3 spells CASSSFSTDTQYF. The CDR3 coding sequence is TGTGCCAGCAGCTCGTTTAGCACAGATACGCAGTATTTT.